These T cell receptor beta chains were read from a single sample in a study of neurological immune-mediated disorders. TCRdb re-called the 5' RACE reads through MiXCR, storing one row per CDR3 protein. The sample yields 50,000 to 60,000 distinct CDR3 sequences, 2% to 2.5% seen once. Sequenced sample: PBMCs. These receptors were collected from a man in his fifties or sixties with multiple sclerosis. CDR3s include the opening cysteine and the closing phenylalanine or tryptophan. The order of the fields is CDR3 protein, CDR3 DNA, J gene, V gene, D gene, clone size. The D gene is left open where the match is weak. Clone size is given as once, few, many or a size class.

CDR3aa: CSASASAGGLNEQYF
CDR3nt: TGCAGTGCTAGTGCTTCGGCGGGGGGATTGAACGAGCAGTACTTC
j_gene: TRBJ2-7
v_gene: TRBV20-1
d_gene: TRBD2
abundance: many

CDR3aa: CSARPGTGAVETQYF
CDR3nt: TGCAGTGCTAGGCCCGGGACAGGGGCAGTGGAGACCCAGTACTTC
j_gene: TRBJ2-5
v_gene: TRBV20-1
d_gene: TRBD1
abundance: many

CDR3aa: CASSQRGTQPQETQYF
CDR3nt: TGCGCCAGCAGCCAGCGGGGGACGCAACCCCAAGAGACCCAGTACTTC
j_gene: TRBJ2-5
v_gene: TRBV5-1
d_gene: TRBD2
abundance: many

CDR3aa: CASSATGGTGELFF
CDR3nt: TGTGCCAGCAGCGCGACAGGGGGAACCGGGGAGCTGTTTTTT
j_gene: TRBJ2-2
v_gene: TRBV9
d_gene: TRBD1
abundance: many

CDR3aa: CASSLEDRRYEQYF
CDR3nt: TGTGCCAGCAGCTTGGAGGACCGGCGCTACGAGCAGTACTTC
j_gene: TRBJ2-7
v_gene: TRBV7-8
d_gene: NA
abundance: many

CDR3aa: CASSKDGYTEAFF
CDR3nt: TGTGCCAGCAGTAAGGACGGATACACTGAAGCTTTCTTT
j_gene: TRBJ1-1
v_gene: TRBV12-3/TRBV12-4
d_gene: NA
abundance: many

CDR3aa: CASTPLRGVGETQYF
CDR3nt: TGTGCCAGCACCCCCCTGCGGGGGGTAGGAGAGACCCAGTACTTC
j_gene: TRBJ2-5
v_gene: TRBV7-8
d_gene: TRBD2
abundance: many

CDR3aa: CASSLGTSGEYRAQYF
CDR3nt: TGTGCCAGCAGCCTCGGGACTAGCGGGGAATACCGGGCCCAGTACTTC
j_gene: TRBJ2-5
v_gene: TRBV9
d_gene: TRBD2
abundance: many

CDR3aa: CASSIDRLQETQYF
CDR3nt: TGTGCCAGCAGCATAGACAGGTTACAAGAGACCCAGTACTTC
j_gene: TRBJ2-5
v_gene: TRBV7-2
d_gene: NA
abundance: many

CDR3aa: CASSTRRGQREKLFF
CDR3nt: TGTGCCAGCAGCACCCGACGGGGACAACGTGAAAAACTGTTTTTT
j_gene: TRBJ1-4
v_gene: TRBV7-2
d_gene: NA
abundance: many

CDR3aa: CASSKTGTSGSGANVLTF
CDR3nt: TGTGCCAGCAGCAAAACCGGGACTAGCGGGAGTGGGGCCAACGTCCTGACTTTC
j_gene: TRBJ2-6
v_gene: TRBV7-6
d_gene: TRBD2
abundance: few

CDR3aa: CASSPPGQGEYSPLHF
CDR3nt: TGTGCCAGCAGCCCACCGGGACAGGGCGAATATTCACCCCTCCACTTT
j_gene: TRBJ1-6
v_gene: TRBV3-1
d_gene: TRBD1
abundance: many

CDR3aa: CSALPRVHWGNQPQHF
CDR3nt: TGCAGTGCTTTACCCCGAGTCCACTGGGGCAATCAGCCCCAGCATTTT
j_gene: TRBJ1-5
v_gene: TRBV20-1
d_gene: NA
abundance: many

CDR3aa: CASSFGVVTYNSPLHF
CDR3nt: TGTGCCAGCAGTTTTGGGGTTGTCACCTATAATTCACCCCTCCACTTT
j_gene: TRBJ1-6
v_gene: TRBV28
d_gene: NA
abundance: many

CDR3aa: CSARAKTGGSYEQYF
CDR3nt: TGCAGTGCTAGAGCTAAGACAGGGGGCTCCTACGAGCAGTACTTC
j_gene: TRBJ2-7
v_gene: TRBV20-1
d_gene: TRBD1
abundance: many